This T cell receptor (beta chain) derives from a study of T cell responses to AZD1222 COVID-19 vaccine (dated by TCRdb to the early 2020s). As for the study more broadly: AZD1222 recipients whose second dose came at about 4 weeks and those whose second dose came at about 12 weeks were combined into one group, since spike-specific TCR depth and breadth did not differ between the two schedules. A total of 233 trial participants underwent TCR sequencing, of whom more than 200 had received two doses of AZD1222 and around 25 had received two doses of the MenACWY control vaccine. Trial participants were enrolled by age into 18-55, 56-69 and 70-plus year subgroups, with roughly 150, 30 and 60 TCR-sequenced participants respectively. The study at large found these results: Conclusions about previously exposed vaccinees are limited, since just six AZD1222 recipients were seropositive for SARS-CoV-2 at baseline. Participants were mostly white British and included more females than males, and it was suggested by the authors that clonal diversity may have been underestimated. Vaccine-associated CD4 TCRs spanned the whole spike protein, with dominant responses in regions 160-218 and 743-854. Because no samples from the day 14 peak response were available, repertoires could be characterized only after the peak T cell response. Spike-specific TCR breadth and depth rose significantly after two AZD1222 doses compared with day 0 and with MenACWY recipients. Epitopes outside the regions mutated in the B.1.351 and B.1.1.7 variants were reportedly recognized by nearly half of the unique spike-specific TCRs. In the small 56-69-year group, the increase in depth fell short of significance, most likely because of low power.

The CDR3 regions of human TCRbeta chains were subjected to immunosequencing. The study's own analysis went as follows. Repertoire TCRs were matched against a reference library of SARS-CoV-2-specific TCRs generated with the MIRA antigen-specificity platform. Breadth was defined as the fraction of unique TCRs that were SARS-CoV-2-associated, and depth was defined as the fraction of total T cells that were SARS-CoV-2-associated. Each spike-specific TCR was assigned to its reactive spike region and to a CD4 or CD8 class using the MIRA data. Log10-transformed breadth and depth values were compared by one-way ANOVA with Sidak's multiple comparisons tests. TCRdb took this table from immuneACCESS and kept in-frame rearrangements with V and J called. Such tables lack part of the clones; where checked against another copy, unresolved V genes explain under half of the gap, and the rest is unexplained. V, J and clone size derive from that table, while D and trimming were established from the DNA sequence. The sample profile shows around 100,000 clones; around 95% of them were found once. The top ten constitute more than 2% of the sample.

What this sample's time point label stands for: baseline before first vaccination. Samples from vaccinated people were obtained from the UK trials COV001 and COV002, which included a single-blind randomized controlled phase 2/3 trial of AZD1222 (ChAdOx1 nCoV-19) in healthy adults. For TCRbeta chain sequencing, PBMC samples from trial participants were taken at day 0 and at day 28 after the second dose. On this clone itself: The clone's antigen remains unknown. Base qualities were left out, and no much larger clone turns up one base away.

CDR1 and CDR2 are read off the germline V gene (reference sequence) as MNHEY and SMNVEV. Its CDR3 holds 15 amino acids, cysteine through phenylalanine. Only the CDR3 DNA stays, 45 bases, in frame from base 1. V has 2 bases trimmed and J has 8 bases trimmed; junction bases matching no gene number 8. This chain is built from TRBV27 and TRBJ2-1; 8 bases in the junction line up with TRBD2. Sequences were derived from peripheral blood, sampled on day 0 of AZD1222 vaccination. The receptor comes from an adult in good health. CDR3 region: CASSLTSGSAHEQFF. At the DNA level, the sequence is TGTGCCAGCAGTTTAACCAGCGGGAGCGCCCATGAGCAGTTCTTC.